What follows are 15 T cell receptor beta chains derived from one specimen sequenced in a study of neurological immune-mediated disorders. Time point indicated: technical triplicate 3. TCRdb re-called the 5' RACE reads with MiXCR, one entry per CDR3 protein. The sample comprises just under 45,000 distinct CDR3 sequences, about a fifth of which are singletons, and around 4.2% rests with the top ten. The sequencing sample was made of PBMCs. These receptors were obtained from a man aged 55 to 70 with HTLV-1-associated myelopathy (HAM/TSP).

This clonotype was counted ten times or more. The CDR3 sequence is CASSREYEQYF. For the CDR3, the DNA is TGCGCCAGCTCACGGGAATACGAGCAGTACTTC. J is TRBJ2-7 and V is TRBV5-1; TRBD2 might be the D (5 bases). From germline, CDR1 is SGHRS and CDR2 YFSETQ. This CDR3 has 11 residues. V lost 7 bases and J 4 bases, leaving 9 bases between the germline ends.

This CDR3 is CASSWDGPNTGELFF. DNA for the CDR3: TGCGCCAGCAGCTGGGACGGCCCCAACACCGGGGAGCTGTTTTTT. The rearrangement joins TRBV5-1 to TRBJ2-2; D possibly uses TRBD1 or TRBD2 (5 bases each). This CDR3 is built from 15 residues. Trimming took 3 bases from V and 2 from J, leaving 11 bases between them. Germline V gene data show CDR1 as SGHRS and CDR2 as YFSETQ.

This clonotype was detected many times. The chain is built from TRBV7-2 and TRBJ2-1, with 7 bases matching TRBD2. The CDR3 runs to 15 residues. Germline CDR1 is SGHTA and CDR2 is FQGNSA. Trimming took 1 base from V and 4 from J; bases not matched to a gene: 4. CDR3 residues: CASSLELAMYNEQFF. The CDR3 nucleotides are TGTGCCAGCAGCTTAGAACTAGCGATGTACAATGAGCAGTTCTTC.

The table lists this clonotype with many counts. The chain is built from TRBV7-2 and TRBJ1-2; D is undetermined. The germline V gene has CDR1 SGHTA and CDR2 FQGNSA. This CDR3 region has 13 residues. V was cut by 5 bases and J by 1 base, with 8 bases left in between. CDR3 protein: CASSADRNYGYTF. As DNA, the CDR3 is TGTGCCAGCAGCGCAGACCGTAACTATGGCTACACCTTC.

This clonotype was observed many times. The chain has TRBV7-8 and TRBJ2-7; D may be TRBD1 or TRBD2 (5 bases each). The germline gives CDR1 SGHVS, CDR2 FQNEAQ. The CDR3 length is 13 residues. V was pared by 5 bases and J by 4 bases, with 12 bases between. The CDR3 DNA is TGTGCCAGCAGCCGGGACCGTACGTACGAGCAGTACTTC. Protein: CASSRDRTYEQYF.

This clonotype was recorded many times. DNA for the CDR3: TGTGCCAGCAGGGGGGACAGGGTTACCTACGAGCAGTACTTC. Its protein product is CASRGDRVTYEQYF. This sequence joins TRBV28 and TRBJ2-7; 9 positions match TRBD1. Germline loops: CDR1 MDHEN, CDR2 SYDVKM. With V trimmed by 6 bases and J by 2 bases, 5 bases remained unmatched. The CDR3 loop spans 14 amino acids.

This clonotype was observed many times. This chain uses TRBV12-3 or TRBV12-4 with TRBJ1-5, with D possibly matching TRBD1 (5 bases). V gave up 2 bases and J gave up 7 bases, with 9 bases separating them. This CDR3 spans 13 amino acids. The CDR3, as DNA: TGTGCCAGCAGTTTACAGGGCGAACAGCCCCAGCATTTT. The encoded protein is CASSLQGEQPQHF.

V is TRBV13 and J is TRBJ2-3; D uncertain. Trimming took 1 base from V and 5 from J, leaving 13 bases between them. Germline assignment: CDR1 PRHDT and CDR2 FYEKMQ (reference sequence). This CDR3 has 15 amino acids. The chain's CDR3 is CASSLVGRLGDTQYF. In DNA, the CDR3 is TGTGCCAGCAGCTTAGTCGGGCGTCTTGGAGATACGCAGTATTTT.

This chain connects TRBV18 to TRBJ2-3, with TRBD2 matching over 8 bases. This CDR3 has 16 amino acids. After removal of 5 bases from V and 4 bases from J, the junction contained 11 bases not matched to a gene. In germline, CDR1 is KGHSH, CDR2 LQKENI. CDR3 protein: CASSSSLGTSSDTQYF. The CDR3 DNA sequence: TGTGCCAGCTCATCCTCCCTCGGGACTAGTTCAGATACGCAGTATTTT.

This clonotype was recorded many times. The CDR3 loop reads CASSIGRPYEQYF. The CDR3 DNA is TGCGCCAGCAGCATTGGGCGACCCTACGAGCAGTACTTC. The chain couples TRBV5-1 to TRBJ2-7; D is unresolved. From germline, CDR1 is SGHRS and CDR2 YFSETQ. The CDR3 loop spans 13 amino acids. The V and J ends lost 4 bases and 2 bases respectively, with 10 bases between them.

This clonotype was seen ten or more times. The chain carries TRBV28 and TRBJ2-7, with TRBD2 as a possible D gene (7 bases). Germline CDR1 and CDR2: MDHEN and SYDVKM. V gave up 4 bases and J gave up 3 bases, with 16 bases separating them. CDR3 length: 15 amino acids. CDR3 residues: CASSSTGSGNYEQYF. The CDR3 nucleotides are TGTGCCAGCAGTTCAACAGGGAGCGGGAACTACGAGCAGTACTTC.

This clonotype was observed at least ten times. The chain couples TRBV5-1 to TRBJ1-1; unclear D gene. Germline-derived CDR1 and CDR2 are SGHRS and YFSETQ. The CDR3 sequence is 14 residues long. Trimming cost V 4 bases and J 3 bases, with 13 bases left between them. The CDR3 loop is CASSPVGSYTEAFF. The CDR3 nucleotides are TGCGCCAGCAGCCCAGTAGGGTCGTACACTGAAGCTTTCTTT.

The V call is TRBV9, the J call TRBJ2-3; D gene unclear. Trimming removed 0 bases at V and 6 bases at J, with 20 bases between. The CDR3 is 17 residues long. Germline V gene sequence: CDR1 SGDLS, CDR2 YYNGEE. In DNA, the CDR3 is TGTGCCAGCAGCGTAGGTGTGAGTAGAGACTTCTTGGATACGCAGTATTTT. Residues: CASSVGVSRDFLDTQYF. Full variable domain (outside the CDR3, taken from reference TRBV9 and TRBJ2-3): DSGVTQTPKHLITATGQRVTLRCSPRSGDLSVYWYQQSLDQGLQFLIQYYNGEERAKGNILERFSAQQFPDLHSELNLSSLELGDSALYFCASSVGVSRDFLDTQYFGPGTRLTVL.

This clonotype was detected many times. The chain couples TRBV7-2 to TRBJ2-3; D is undetermined. With 5 bases removed from V and 8 bases from J, the gap between germline ends came to 11 bases. Germline V gene sequence: CDR1 SGHTA, CDR2 FQGNSA. The CDR3 spans 12 residues. CDR3 region: CASSPYVGTQYF. Written as DNA, the CDR3 is TGTGCCAGCAGCCCCTACGTGGGTACGCAGTATTTT.

This clonotype has ten or more counts. This rearrangement joins TRBV29-1 to TRBJ1-1, with D possibly matching TRBD1 (5 bases). This CDR3 is built from 12 residues. CDR1 and CDR2 (germline): SQVTM, ANQGSEA. The germline V and J ends were trimmed by 3 bases and 8 bases, with 13 bases remaining between them. The CDR3 reads CSVDGTGLEAFF. For the CDR3, the DNA is TGCAGCGTTGATGGGACGGGGTTAGAAGCTTTCTTT.